This TCR beta chain was found in a study of identical twins. Study-wide results and caveats: Invariant MAIT and iNKT cells may have partly biased zero-insertion analyses.

TCRdb re-called the 5' RACE reads with MiXCR, one entry per CDR3 protein. The sample records 450,000 or so distinct CDR3 sequences, roughly 26% being singletons. Healthy Caucasians made up all donors. As concerns this clonotype: Antigen unknown.

Germline V lookup: CDR1 SGHRS, CDR2 YFSETQ. V dropped 2 bases and J dropped 6 bases, with 10 bases sitting between them. The CDR3 runs to 13 residues. These records were also assigned to another study, of T cells expressing NK-cell markers. As that report states: The study sequenced eight donors, seven HCMV-seropositive and one seronegative. Dominant NKG2C+ clonotypes in roughly 6 donors made up roughly 1.0-7.0% of CD8+ T cells.

The receptor was isolated from a woman aged 18-30 years in good health. This sequence joins TRBV5-1 and TRBJ2-3; D is ambiguous. Sequencing was carried out using CD4+ T cells sorted from blood. The CDR3 DNA is TGCGCCAGCAGCTTTAATGGGCCTGATACGCAGTATTTT. It codes for CASSFNGPDTQYF.